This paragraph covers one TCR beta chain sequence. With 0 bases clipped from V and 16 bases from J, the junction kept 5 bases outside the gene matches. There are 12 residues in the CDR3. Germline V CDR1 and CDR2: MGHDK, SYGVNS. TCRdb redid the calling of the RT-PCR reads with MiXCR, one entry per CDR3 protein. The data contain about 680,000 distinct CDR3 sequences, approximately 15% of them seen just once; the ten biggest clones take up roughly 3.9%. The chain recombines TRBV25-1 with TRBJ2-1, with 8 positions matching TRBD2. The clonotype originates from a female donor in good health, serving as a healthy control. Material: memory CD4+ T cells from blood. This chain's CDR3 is CASSEYTGGPFF. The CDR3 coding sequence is TGTGCCAGCAGTGAATATACGGGAGGGCCATTCTTC.